These 3 T cell receptor beta chains were sequenced from one sample in a study of beta chain features in type 1 diabetes. The investigators reverse transcribed all of the isolated RNA, so they sequenced expressed TCRB transcripts. Profiled with immunoSEQ multiplex PCR; TCRdb holds only in-frame clones, not every one. The repertoire consists of around 430,000 clones, with 30% occurring once and the leading ten covering more than 0.055%. The material sequenced was naive CD4+ T cells from blood. Receptor source: a man aged 18 to 29 in good health.

The chain's CDR3 is CSATATSDYGYTF. DNA for the CDR3: TGCAGCGCGACAGCGACCTCGGACTATGGCTACACCTTC. The genes are TRBV29-1 and TRBJ1-2, with TRBD1 as a possible D gene (5 bases). This CDR3 comprises 13 residues. Germline V gene sequence: CDR1 SQVTM, CDR2 ANQGSEA. Trimming cost V 7 bases and J 3 bases, with 15 bases left between them.

This chain links TRBV28 with TRBJ2-1; 14 nucleotides align to TRBD2. The CDR3 has 17 residues. The V gene's germline CDR1 is MDHEN and CDR2 SYDVKM. The V gene end was trimmed by 8 bases and the J gene end by 8 bases; junction bases not matched to a gene: 14. Written as DNA, the CDR3 is TGTGCCAGCCTGGGGACTAGCGGGAGACCAACAAGGGATGAGCAGTTCTTC. Its protein product is CASLGTSGRPTRDEQFF. The variable domain in full, with the rest retrieved from reference TRBV28 and TRBJ2-1, is DVKVTQSSRYLVKRTGEKVFLECVQDMDHENMFWYRQDPGLGLRLIYFSYDVKMKEKGDIPEGYSVSREKKERFSLILESASTNQTSMYLCASLGTSGRPTRDEQFFGPGTRLTVL.

The V gene is TRBV25-1, the J gene TRBJ2-2, with 11 positions matching TRBD2. This CDR3 has 15 amino acids. Germline values: CDR1 MGHDK, CDR2 SYGVNS. The ends lost 9 bases at V and 6 bases at J; junction bases unmatched: 9. The CDR3 loop reads CASTRTSGSPGELFF. The CDR3, as DNA: TGTGCCAGTACTAGGACTAGCGGGTCCCCCGGGGAGCTGTTTTTT.